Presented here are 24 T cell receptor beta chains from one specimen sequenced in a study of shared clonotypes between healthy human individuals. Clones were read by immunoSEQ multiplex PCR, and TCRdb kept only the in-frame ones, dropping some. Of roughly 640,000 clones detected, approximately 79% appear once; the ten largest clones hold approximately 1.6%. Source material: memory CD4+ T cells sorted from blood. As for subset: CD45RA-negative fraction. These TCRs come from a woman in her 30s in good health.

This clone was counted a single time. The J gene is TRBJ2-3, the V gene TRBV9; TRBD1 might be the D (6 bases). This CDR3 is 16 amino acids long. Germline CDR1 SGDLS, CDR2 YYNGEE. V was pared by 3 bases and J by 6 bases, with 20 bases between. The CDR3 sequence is CASSGRLAQGTDTQYF. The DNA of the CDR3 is TGTGCCAGCAGCGGTAGACTTGCGCAGGGGACGGATACGCAGTATTTT. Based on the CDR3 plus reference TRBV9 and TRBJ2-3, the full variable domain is DSGVTQTPKHLITATGQRVTLRCSPRSGDLSVYWYQQSLDQGLQFLIQYYNGEERAKGNILERFSAQQFPDLHSELNLSSLELGDSALYFCASSGRLAQGTDTQYFGPGTRLTVL.

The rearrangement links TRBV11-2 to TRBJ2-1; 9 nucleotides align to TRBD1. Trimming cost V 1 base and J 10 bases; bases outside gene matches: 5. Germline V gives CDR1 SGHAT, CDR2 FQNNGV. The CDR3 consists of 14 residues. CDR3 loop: CASSLGRQGEEQFF. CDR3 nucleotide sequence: TGTGCCAGCAGCTTAGGTCGACAGGGGGAGGAGCAGTTCTTC.

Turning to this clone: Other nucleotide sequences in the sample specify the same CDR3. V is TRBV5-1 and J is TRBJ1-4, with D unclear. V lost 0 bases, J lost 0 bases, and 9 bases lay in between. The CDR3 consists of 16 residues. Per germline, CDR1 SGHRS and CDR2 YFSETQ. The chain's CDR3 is CASSLGTTATNEKLFF. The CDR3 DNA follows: TGCGCCAGCAGCTTGGGTACAACCGCAACTAATGAAAAACTGTTTTTT.

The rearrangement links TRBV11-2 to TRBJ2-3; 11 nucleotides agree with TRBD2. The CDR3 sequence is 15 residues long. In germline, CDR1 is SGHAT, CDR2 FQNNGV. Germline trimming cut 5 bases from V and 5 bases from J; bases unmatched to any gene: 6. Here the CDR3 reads CASSATSGRQDTQYF. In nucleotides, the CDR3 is TGTGCCAGCAGCGCCACTAGCGGGAGACAAGATACGCAGTATTTT.

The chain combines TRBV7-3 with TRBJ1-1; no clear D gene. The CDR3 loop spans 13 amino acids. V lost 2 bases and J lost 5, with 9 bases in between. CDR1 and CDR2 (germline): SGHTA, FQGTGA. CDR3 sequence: CASSLFRETEAFF. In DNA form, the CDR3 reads TGTGCCAGCAGCTTATTTCGGGAAACTGAAGCTTTCTTT.

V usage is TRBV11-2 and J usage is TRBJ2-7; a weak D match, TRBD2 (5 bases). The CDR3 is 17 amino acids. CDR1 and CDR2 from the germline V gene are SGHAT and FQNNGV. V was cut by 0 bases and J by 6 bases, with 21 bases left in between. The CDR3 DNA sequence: TGTGCCAGCAGCTTAGATGGGATAGCTAGCAGACCCCTCGAGCAGTACTTC. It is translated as CASSLDGIASRPLEQYF.

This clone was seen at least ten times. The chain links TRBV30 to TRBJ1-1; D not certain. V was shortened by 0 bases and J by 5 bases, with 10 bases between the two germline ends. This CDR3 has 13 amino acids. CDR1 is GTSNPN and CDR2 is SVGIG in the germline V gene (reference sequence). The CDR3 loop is CAWSVNAGTEAFF. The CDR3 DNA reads TGTGCCTGGAGTGTAAATGCGGGAACTGAAGCTTTCTTT.

This CDR3 is CASSRLVGGYTF. In DNA form, the CDR3 reads TGTGCCAGCAGCCGCCTCGTTGGTGGCTACACCTTC. The chain couples TRBV7-9 to TRBJ1-2; D unresolved. This CDR3 spans 12 amino acids. The germline V and J ends were trimmed by 5 bases and 7 bases, with 11 bases remaining between them. The V gene's germline CDR1 is SEHNR and CDR2 FQNEAQ (reference sequence). Looking up the rest from reference TRBV7-9 and TRBJ1-2 gives the full variable domain: DTGVSQNPRHKITKRGQNVTFRCDPISEHNRLYWYRQTLGQGPEFLTYFQNEAQLEKSRLLSDRFSAERPKGSFSTLEIQRTEQGDSAMYLCASSRLVGGYTFGSGTRLTVV.

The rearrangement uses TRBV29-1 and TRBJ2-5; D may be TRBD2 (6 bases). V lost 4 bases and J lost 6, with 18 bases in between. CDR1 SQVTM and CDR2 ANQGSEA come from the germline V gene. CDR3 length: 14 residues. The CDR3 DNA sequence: TGCAGCGTTGCTTTTACCGTCGGGGGAAAGACCCAGTACTTC. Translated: CSVAFTVGGKTQYF.

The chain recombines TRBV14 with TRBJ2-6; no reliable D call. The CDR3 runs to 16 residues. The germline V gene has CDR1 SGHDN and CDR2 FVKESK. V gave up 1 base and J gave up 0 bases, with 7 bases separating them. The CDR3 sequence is CASSQVGGSGANVLTF. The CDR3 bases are TGTGCCAGCAGCCAAGTAGGTGGCTCTGGGGCCAACGTCCTGACTTTC.

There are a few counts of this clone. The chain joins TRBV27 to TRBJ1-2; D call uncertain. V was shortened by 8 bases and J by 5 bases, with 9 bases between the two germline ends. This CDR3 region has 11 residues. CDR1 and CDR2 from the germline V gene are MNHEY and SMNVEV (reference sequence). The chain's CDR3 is CASSVWYGYTF. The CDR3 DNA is TGTGCCAGCTCCGTCTGGTATGGCTACACCTTC.

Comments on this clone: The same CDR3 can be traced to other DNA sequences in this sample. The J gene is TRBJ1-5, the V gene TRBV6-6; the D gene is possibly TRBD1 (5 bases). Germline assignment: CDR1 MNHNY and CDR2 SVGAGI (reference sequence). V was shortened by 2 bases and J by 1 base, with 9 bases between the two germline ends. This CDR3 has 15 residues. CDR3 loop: CASSYQGVSNQPQHF. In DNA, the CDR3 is TGTGCCAGCAGTTACCAGGGTGTAAGCAATCAGCCCCAGCATTTT.

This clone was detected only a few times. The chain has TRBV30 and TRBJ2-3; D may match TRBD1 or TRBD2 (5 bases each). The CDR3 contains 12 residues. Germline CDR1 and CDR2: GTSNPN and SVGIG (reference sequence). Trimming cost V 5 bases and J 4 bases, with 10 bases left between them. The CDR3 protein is CAWGDGSDTQYF. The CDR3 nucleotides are TGTGCCTGGGGGGACGGATCAGATACGCAGTATTTT.

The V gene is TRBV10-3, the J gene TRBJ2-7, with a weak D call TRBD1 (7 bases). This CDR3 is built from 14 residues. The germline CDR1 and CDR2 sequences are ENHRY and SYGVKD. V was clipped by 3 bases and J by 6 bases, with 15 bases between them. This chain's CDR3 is CAISDSQGGTEQYF. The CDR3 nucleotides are TGTGCCATCAGTGACTCCCAGGGGGGTACCGAGCAGTACTTC.

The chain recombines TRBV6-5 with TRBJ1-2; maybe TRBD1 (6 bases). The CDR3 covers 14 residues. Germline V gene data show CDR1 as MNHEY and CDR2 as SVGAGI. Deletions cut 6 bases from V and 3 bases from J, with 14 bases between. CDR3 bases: TGTGCCAGCAGCCGAGTAAGGGGGGACTATGGCTACACCTTC. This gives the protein CASSRVRGDYGYTF.

This CDR3 reads CAIRDRNSYEQYF. Here the CDR3 DNA reads TGCGCCATTCGGGACAGAAACTCCTACGAGCAGTACTTC. The J gene is TRBJ2-7, the V gene TRBV10-2; 7 nucleotides align to TRBD1. This CDR3 contains 13 residues. V dropped 10 bases and J dropped 0; count of bases not matched to a gene: 6. CDR1 and CDR2 from the germline V gene are WSHSY and SAAADI.

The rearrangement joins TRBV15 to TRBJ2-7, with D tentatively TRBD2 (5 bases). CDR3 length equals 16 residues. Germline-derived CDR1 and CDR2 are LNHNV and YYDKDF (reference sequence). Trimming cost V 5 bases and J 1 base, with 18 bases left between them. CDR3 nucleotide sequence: TGTGCCACCAGCCGCCGTGACCTGCGGGCGTCCTACGAGCAGTACTTC. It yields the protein CATSRRDLRASYEQYF.

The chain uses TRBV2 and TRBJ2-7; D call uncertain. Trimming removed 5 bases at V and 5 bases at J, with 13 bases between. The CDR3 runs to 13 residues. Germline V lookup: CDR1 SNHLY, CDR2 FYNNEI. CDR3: CASSRLTFHEQYF. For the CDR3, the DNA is TGTGCCAGCAGTCGACTGACTTTCCACGAGCAGTACTTC.

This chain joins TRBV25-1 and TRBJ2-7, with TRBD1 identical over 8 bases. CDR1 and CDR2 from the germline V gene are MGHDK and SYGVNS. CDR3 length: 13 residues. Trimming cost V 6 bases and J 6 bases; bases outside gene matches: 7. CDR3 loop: CASRDRAAVEQYF. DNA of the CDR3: TGTGCCAGCAGGGACAGGGCGGCCGTCGAGCAGTACTTC.

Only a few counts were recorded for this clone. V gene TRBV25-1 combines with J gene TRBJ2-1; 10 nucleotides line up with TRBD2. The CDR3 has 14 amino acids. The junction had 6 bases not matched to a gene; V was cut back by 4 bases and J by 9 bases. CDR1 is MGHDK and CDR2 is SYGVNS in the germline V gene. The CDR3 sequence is CASSVLAGPGEQFF. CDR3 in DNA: TGTGCCAGCAGTGTACTAGCGGGGCCGGGTGAGCAGTTCTTC.

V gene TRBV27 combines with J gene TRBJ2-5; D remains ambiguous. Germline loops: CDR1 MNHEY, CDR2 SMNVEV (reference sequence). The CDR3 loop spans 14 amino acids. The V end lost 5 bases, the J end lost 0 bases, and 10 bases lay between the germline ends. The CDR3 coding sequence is TGTGCCAGCAGTGGATACTTAAACCAAGAGACCCAGTACTTC. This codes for CASSGYLNQETQYF.

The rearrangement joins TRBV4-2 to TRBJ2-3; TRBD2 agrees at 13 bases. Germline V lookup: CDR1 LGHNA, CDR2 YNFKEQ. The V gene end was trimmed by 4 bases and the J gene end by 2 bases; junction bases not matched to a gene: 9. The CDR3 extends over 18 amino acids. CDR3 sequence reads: CASSRTGTSGMDTDTQYF. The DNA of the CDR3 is TGTGCCAGCAGCCGCACCGGGACTAGCGGGATGGACACAGATACGCAGTATTTT.

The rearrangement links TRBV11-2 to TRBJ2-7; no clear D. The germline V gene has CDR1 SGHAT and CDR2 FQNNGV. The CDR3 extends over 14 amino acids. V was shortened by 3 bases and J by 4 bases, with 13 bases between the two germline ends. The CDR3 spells CASSFEGRKYEQYF. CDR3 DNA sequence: TGTGCCAGCAGCTTCGAAGGTCGGAAGTACGAGCAGTACTTC.

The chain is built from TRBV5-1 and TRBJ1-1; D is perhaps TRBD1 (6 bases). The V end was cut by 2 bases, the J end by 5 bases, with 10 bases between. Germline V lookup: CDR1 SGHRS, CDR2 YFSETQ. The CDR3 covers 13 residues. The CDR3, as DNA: TGCGCCAGCAGCTTAACAGGGAGGACTGAAGCTTTCTTT. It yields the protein CASSLTGRTEAFF.